These T cell receptor beta chains were read from a single sample in a study of glioma-infiltrating T cells after dendritic cell vaccination. The repertoire was sequenced with immunoSEQ multiplex PCR; TCRdb's copy has only in-frame clones and lacks some. The table lists some 91,000 clones, about 81% of them singletons. The specimen comprised blood, sampled after dendritic cell vaccination. Every receptor here comes from a human donor with glioblastoma. Both conserved end residues are part of each CDR3. The order of the fields is V gene, J gene, clone size, D gene, CDR3 DNA, CDR3 protein. A D gene is named only where the DNA matches it firmly. The size of a clone is reported for some rows only, either as once, few or many, or as a class for expanded clones.

v_call: TRBV30
j_call: TRBJ1-5
clone_size: NA
d_call: TRBD1
cdr3_nt: TGTGCCTGGGCCGGGACAGGGGATCGGCCCCAGCATTTT
cdr3_aa: CAWAGTGDRPQHF

v_call: TRBV5-1
j_call: TRBJ2-3
clone_size: few
d_call: TRBD2
cdr3_nt: TGCGCCAGCAGCTTAATGGGACTAGCGGGAACTAAATCTAGCACAGATACGCAGTATTTT
cdr3_aa: CASSLMGLAGTKSSTDTQYF

v_call: TRBV4-1
j_call: TRBJ1-2
clone_size: once
d_call: NA
cdr3_nt: TGCGCCAGCAGCCTCCGGGCCAGGGAGGATAGCGGCTACACCTTC
cdr3_aa: CASSLRAREDSGYTF

v_call: TRBV7-7
j_call: TRBJ2-5
clone_size: medium-sized
d_call: TRBD1
cdr3_nt: TGTGCCAGCAGCAGGGACAGGGACATCGGGGAGACCCAGTACTTC
cdr3_aa: CASSRDRDIGETQYF

v_call: TRBV19
j_call: TRBJ1-3
clone_size: NA
d_call: NA
cdr3_nt: TGTGCCAGTAACGGGGGACCGGTACCCTCTGGAAACACCATATATTTT
cdr3_aa: CASNGGPVPSGNTIYF

v_call: TRBV19
j_call: TRBJ2-3
clone_size: NA
d_call: TRBD1
cdr3_nt: TGTGCCAGTATCCCGAGGGGGCTGGATACGCAGTATTTT
cdr3_aa: CASIPRGLDTQYF

v_call: TRBV5-1
j_call: TRBJ2-3
clone_size: NA
d_call: TRBD2
cdr3_nt: TGCGCCAGCAGCCCTGGGACTAGCGGGAACACAGATACGCAGTATTTT
cdr3_aa: CASSPGTSGNTDTQYF

v_call: TRBV16
j_call: TRBJ1-2
clone_size: NA
d_call: TRBD1
cdr3_nt: TGTGCCAGCAGCCCCGACAGGGAAATAGGCTACACCTTC
cdr3_aa: CASSPDREIGYTF

v_call: TRBV10-3
j_call: TRBJ2-2
clone_size: NA
d_call: NA
cdr3_nt: TGTGCCATCAGCGGTCAGGGCGGGGAGCTGTTTTTT
cdr3_aa: CAISGQGGELFF

v_call: TRBV2
j_call: TRBJ2-5
clone_size: NA
d_call: NA
cdr3_nt: TGTGCCAGCAGTGAATTAGAGTTGGAGACCCAGTACTTC
cdr3_aa: CASSELELETQYF

v_call: TRBV18
j_call: TRBJ2-7
clone_size: NA
d_call: NA
cdr3_nt: TGTGCCAGCTCACCCGAGACAGGACCAACCTACGAGCAGTACTTC
cdr3_aa: CASSPETGPTYEQYF

v_call: TRBV9
j_call: TRBJ2-1
clone_size: NA
d_call: TRBD2
cdr3_nt: TGTGCCAGCAGCGGGAGTACGGGACTAGCGTCATACAATGAGCAGTTCTTC
cdr3_aa: CASSGSTGLASYNEQFF

v_call: TRBV7-3
j_call: TRBJ2-1
clone_size: NA
d_call: NA
cdr3_nt: TGTGCCAGCAGCTCCAGCGATGAGCAGTTCTTC
cdr3_aa: CASSSSDEQFF

v_call: TRBV6-6
j_call: TRBJ2-1
clone_size: NA
d_call: NA
cdr3_nt: TGTGCCAGCAGTTACAGGCAGGTCACCTACAATGAGCAGTTCTTC
cdr3_aa: CASSYRQVTYNEQFF

v_call: TRBV10-3
j_call: TRBJ1-2
clone_size: NA
d_call: NA
cdr3_nt: TGTGCCATCAGTGAAAAGGAGGACTTTTATGGCTACACCTTC
cdr3_aa: CAISEKEDFYGYTF

v_call: TRBV4-1
j_call: TRBJ1-5
clone_size: few
d_call: NA
cdr3_nt: TGCGCCAGCAGCCATGCACAGGGTAGAAATCAGCCCCAGCATTTT
cdr3_aa: CASSHAQGRNQPQHF

v_call: TRBV7-9
j_call: TRBJ2-4
clone_size: once
d_call: NA
cdr3_nt: TGTGCCAGCAGCACCCATGGAGGATCGGGAAACATTCAGTACTTC
cdr3_aa: CASSTHGGSGNIQYF

v_call: TRBV29-1
j_call: TRBJ2-7
clone_size: NA
d_call: TRBD1
cdr3_nt: TGCAGCGTCAGACAGGGGATCTCCTACGAGCAGTACTTC
cdr3_aa: CSVRQGISYEQYF

v_call: TRBV4-1
j_call: TRBJ2-1
clone_size: few
d_call: TRBD1
cdr3_nt: TGCGCCAGCAGCCGAGGGGGCCGGGACAATGAGCAGTTCTTC
cdr3_aa: CASSRGGRDNEQFF

v_call: TRBV15
j_call: TRBJ1-1
clone_size: NA
d_call: NA
cdr3_nt: TGTGCCACCAGCAGACCTGACAGGATGGACACTGAAGCTTTCTTT
cdr3_aa: CATSRPDRMDTEAFF

v_call: TRBV9
j_call: TRBJ2-5
clone_size: NA
d_call: NA
cdr3_nt: TGTGCCAGCAGCGTAGAGGCAGGGGATGGGGAGACCCAGTACTTC
cdr3_aa: CASSVEAGDGETQYF

v_call: TRBV5-1
j_call: TRBJ1-2
clone_size: NA
d_call: NA
cdr3_nt: TGCGCCAGCAGCTTGCCCTTGGGCGACTATGGCTACACCTTC
cdr3_aa: CASSLPLGDYGYTF

v_call: TRBV10-3
j_call: TRBJ2-5
clone_size: NA
d_call: TRBD1
cdr3_nt: TGTGCCATCACGAGGACAGGGACACAAGAGACCCAGTACTTC
cdr3_aa: CAITRTGTQETQYF

v_call: TRBV5-1
j_call: TRBJ2-1
clone_size: NA
d_call: TRBD1
cdr3_nt: TGCGCCAGCAGCTTATGGACAGGGGGCTTCTCCTACAATGAGCAGTTCTTC
cdr3_aa: CASSLWTGGFSYNEQFF

v_call: TRBV19
j_call: TRBJ1-5
clone_size: NA
d_call: TRBD1
cdr3_nt: TGTGCCTTGGGACAGAACAATCAGCCCCAGCATTTT
cdr3_aa: CALGQNNQPQHF

v_call: TRBV5-1
j_call: TRBJ2-1
clone_size: NA
d_call: NA
cdr3_nt: TGCGCCAGCAGATGGACTATCTCCTACAATGAGCAGTTCTTC
cdr3_aa: CASRWTISYNEQFF

v_call: TRBV19
j_call: TRBJ2-1
clone_size: NA
d_call: NA
cdr3_nt: TGTGCCAGTAGTCTGTCAAGCGGACCTTATTTATCAAATGAGCAGTTCTTC
cdr3_aa: CASSLSSGPYLSNEQFF

v_call: TRBV9
j_call: TRBJ2-5
clone_size: NA
d_call: NA
cdr3_nt: TGTGCCAGCAGCGTCTCAGGGGCCGAGACCCAGTACTTC
cdr3_aa: CASSVSGAETQYF

v_call: TRBV2
j_call: TRBJ2-1
clone_size: once
d_call: TRBD2
cdr3_nt: TGTGCCAGCAGGGCCGGACTAGCGGGATGGAATGAGCAGTTCTTC
cdr3_aa: CASRAGLAGWNEQFF

v_call: TRBV29-1
j_call: TRBJ1-1
clone_size: NA
d_call: NA
cdr3_nt: TGCAGCGTTGGGAATTGGGGGGGCGGAACTGAAGCTTTCTTT
cdr3_aa: CSVGNWGGGTEAFF

v_call: TRBV2
j_call: TRBJ2-2
clone_size: NA
d_call: TRBD2
cdr3_nt: TGTGCCAGCAGTCCGGGACTAGCGGGAGGAAACACCGGGGAGCTGTTTTTT
cdr3_aa: CASSPGLAGGNTGELFF

v_call: TRBV5-4
j_call: TRBJ2-1
clone_size: NA
d_call: TRBD2
cdr3_nt: TGTGCCAGCAGCCCGGGACTAGGTAGGGATGAGCAGTTCTTC
cdr3_aa: CASSPGLGRDEQFF

v_call: TRBV5-6
j_call: TRBJ2-1
clone_size: NA
d_call: TRBD1
cdr3_nt: TGTGCCAGCAGCTCGGGACAGACTACCTACAATGAGCAGTTCTTC
cdr3_aa: CASSSGQTTYNEQFF

v_call: TRBV6-5
j_call: TRBJ1-2
clone_size: NA
d_call: NA
cdr3_nt: TGTGCCTCCTGGGGGCTGGGGTATGGCTACACCTTC
cdr3_aa: CASWGLGYGYTF

v_call: TRBV4-2
j_call: TRBJ1-4
clone_size: NA
d_call: TRBD1
cdr3_nt: TGTGCCAGCAGCCAAGGACAGGGAAACGAAAAACTGTTTTTT
cdr3_aa: CASSQGQGNEKLFF

v_call: TRBV6-5
j_call: TRBJ1-3
clone_size: NA
d_call: NA
cdr3_nt: TGTGCCAGCAGTGTGTCCACAGGGTCGGACACCATATATTTT
cdr3_aa: CASSVSTGSDTIYF

v_call: TRBV6-1
j_call: TRBJ2-1
clone_size: NA
d_call: NA
cdr3_nt: TGTGCCAGCAGTGATGGCACAGCCTCCTACAATGAGCAGTTCTTC
cdr3_aa: CASSDGTASYNEQFF

v_call: TRBV5-1
j_call: TRBJ2-5
clone_size: NA
d_call: TRBD2
cdr3_nt: TGCGCCAGCAGTCGGGGGGTGCAGGAGACCCAGTACTTC
cdr3_aa: CASSRGVQETQYF

v_call: TRBV19
j_call: TRBJ2-3
clone_size: NA
d_call: NA
cdr3_nt: TGTGCCAGTAGTTCCTTCGGACGGGGGACAGATACGCAGTATTTT
cdr3_aa: CASSSFGRGTDTQYF

v_call: TRBV14
j_call: TRBJ2-4
clone_size: NA
d_call: TRBD1
cdr3_nt: TGTGCCAGCAGCCAAGACGGACAGGGGGGCATTCAGTACTTC
cdr3_aa: CASSQDGQGGIQYF